The clone carrying this T cell receptor beta chain was recorded only once. Participants spanned ages about 18 to 90 years and resided in about 24 US areas. Germline CDR1 MNHEY, CDR2 SMNVEV (reference sequence). Trimming cost V 0 bases and J 8 bases, with 23 bases left between them. CDR3 length equals 18 residues. The data are from a study of blood T cell repertoires in COVID-19. The data were produced by immunoSEQ multiplex PCR, yet TCRdb's version contains in-frame clones alone and is incomplete. The data show about 200,000 clones, about 86% seen once. What was sequenced was PBMCs or T cells enriched from blood (not recorded which). The chain couples TRBV27 to TRBJ2-1; weak D call: TRBD1 (6 bases). The receptor was isolated from a woman in her 40s with acute COVID-19. CDR3 in DNA: TGTGCCAGCAGTTTATCTCCAGGGGCGGCCCTACGGGTCCATGAGCAGTTCTTC. Its protein product is CASSLSPGAALRVHEQFF.